The 29 T cell receptor beta chains below were found in one sample sequenced in a study of T cell responses to AZD1222 COVID-19 vaccine. Sequenced by immunoSEQ multiplex PCR; TCRdb stores in-frame clones only, minus some. The table shows about 81,000 clones, with around 93% occurring only once. Sequencing was performed on peripheral blood, taken 28 days after the second AZD1222 dose. Receptors originate from an adult who received the AZD1222 COVID-19 vaccine.

This chain links TRBV20-1 with TRBJ2-1; 11 positions agree with TRBD2. The CDR3 consists of 15 residues. Trimming took 3 bases from V and 4 from J; bases not matched to a gene: 5. Per germline, CDR1 DFQATT and CDR2 SNEGSKA (reference sequence). DNA of the CDR3: TGCAGTGCTAGTAGGACTAGCGGGTTATACAATGAGCAGTTCTTC. Translated: CSASRTSGLYNEQFF.

The chain combines TRBV6-2 or TRBV6-3 with TRBJ2-1, with D possibly matching TRBD2 (5 bases). This CDR3 contains 15 residues. Deletions cut 2 bases from V and 7 bases from J, with 15 bases between. Germline lookup yields CDR1 MNHEY and CDR2 SVGEGT. The CDR3 sequence: CASSYGRSTGNEQFF. Here the CDR3 DNA reads TGTGCCAGCAGTTACGGTCGCAGTACGGGGAATGAGCAGTTCTTC.

The chain combines TRBV28 with TRBJ1-6; D gene ambiguous. Between the trimmed V and J ends, which lost 3 bases and 0 bases, there was a span of 9 bases. This CDR3 is 16 amino acids long. CDR1 and CDR2 from the germline V gene are MDHEN and SYDVKM. CDR3 bases: TGTGCCAGCAGTTTCCTAGGTAGCTCCTATAATTCACCCCTCCACTTT. Protein: CASSFLGSSYNSPLHF. Using reference TRBV28 and TRBJ1-6 for the parts outside the CDR3, the full variable domain is DVKVTQSSRYLVKRTGEKVFLECVQDMDHENMFWYRQDPGLGLRLIYFSYDVKMKEKGDIPEGYSVSREKKERFSLILESASTNQTSMYLCASSFLGSSYNSPLHFGNGTRLTVT.

The chain combines TRBV29-1 with TRBJ2-3, with no clear D. Germline CDR1 is SQVTM and CDR2 is ANQGSEA. The CDR3 totals 15 residues. Trimming removed 1 base from V and 2 bases from J, with 13 bases in between. Written as DNA, the CDR3 is TGCAGCGTTGAAGTACTGTCTATCAACACAGATACGCAGTATTTT. Its translation: CSVEVLSINTDTQYF.

Concerning this clone itself: An end of the junction differs from the germline gene, which may be a read error. The V call is TRBV19, the J call TRBJ2-1; 8 bases are a match to TRBD1. The germline V gene encodes CDR1 LNHDA and CDR2 SQIVND (reference sequence). The CDR3 is made up of 14 amino acids. The CDR3 DNA sequence: TGTGCCACTAAGGGGCCAGGGGGCTACGATGAGCAGTTCTTC. Translated, it gives CATKGPGGYDEQFF.

V gene TRBV7-3 combines with J gene TRBJ1-2, with a tentative D call TRBD1 (6 bases). The CDR3 has 13 amino acids. The ends were cut back, 5 bases at V and 7 bases at J, with 14 bases in the middle. In germline, CDR1 is SGHTA, CDR2 FQGTGA. Here the CDR3 reads CASSPQAGVGYTF. The CDR3 nucleotides read TGTGCCAGCAGCCCCCAGGCAGGGGTTGGCTACACCTTC. Filled out from reference TRBV7-3 and TRBJ1-2, the complete variable domain reads GAGVSQTPSNKVTEKGKYVELRCDPISGHTALYWYRQSLGQGPEFLIYFQGTGAADDSGLPNDRFFAVRPEGSVSTLKIQRTERGDSAVYLCASSPQAGVGYTFGSGTRLTVV.

The chain combines TRBV11-2 with TRBJ1-5; D unclear. This CDR3 is built from 13 residues. Trimming removed 1 base at V and 3 bases at J, with 4 bases between. CDR1 and CDR2 from the germline V gene are SGHAT and FQNNGV. The CDR3 DNA sequence: TGTGCCAGCAGCTTAGCTAACAATCAGCCCCAGCATTTT. Protein: CASSLANNQPQHF.

The chain has TRBV7-9 and TRBJ1-1, with D possibly being TRBD1 (5 bases). V was cut by 5 bases and J by 1 base, with 11 bases left in between. Looked up from germline, CDR1 is SEHNR and CDR2 is FQNEAQ (reference sequence). The CDR3 is 14 residues long. CDR3 in DNA: TGTGCCAGCAGCCCGGACGGACAGAACACTGAAGCTTTCTTT. Its protein is CASSPDGQNTEAFF.

The rearrangement joins TRBV13 to TRBJ1-6; D remains unclear. The V end lost 1 base, the J end lost 7 bases, and 11 bases lay between the germline ends. CDR1 and CDR2 from the germline V gene are PRHDT and FYEKMQ (reference sequence). The CDR3 extends over 15 amino acids. The chain's CDR3 is CASSLVRSLNSPLHF. In DNA, the CDR3 is TGTGCCAGCAGCTTAGTTCGTAGCCTCAATTCACCCCTCCACTTT.

The chain links TRBV3-1 (or the pseudogene TRBV3-2) to TRBJ2-1, with no clear D. This CDR3 region has 15 residues. V gave up 0 bases and J gave up 4 bases, with 10 bases separating them. Germline CDR1 and CDR2: LGHDT and YNNKEL (reference sequence). CDR3: CASSQDLGPYNEQFF. Here the CDR3 DNA reads TGTGCCAGCAGCCAAGATCTTGGACCATACAATGAGCAGTTCTTC.

This rearrangement joins TRBV6-6 to TRBJ1-1; TRBD1 agrees at 9 bases. V gave up 7 bases and J gave up 5 bases; unmatched junction bases: 8. This CDR3 contains 14 residues. Germline V lookup: CDR1 MNHNY, CDR2 SVGAGI (reference sequence). This chain's CDR3 is CASTLGQGLTEAFF. The CDR3 nucleotides are TGTGCCAGCACTTTGGGACAGGGTTTAACTGAAGCTTTCTTT.

The rearrangement uses TRBV9 and TRBJ2-1, with D tentatively TRBD1 or TRBD2 (6 bases each). CDR3 length: 16 amino acids. Trimming took 0 bases from V and 5 from J, leaving 15 bases between them. In germline, CDR1 is SGDLS, CDR2 YYNGEE. CDR3 nucleotides: TGTGCCAGCAGCGTAGTGGGTTGGGGGGCCCACAATGAGCAGTTCTTC. Protein sequence: CASSVVGWGAHNEQFF.

V usage is TRBV3-1 (or the pseudogene TRBV3-2) and J usage is TRBJ2-7, with 7 bases aligning to TRBD2. The V gene end was trimmed by 0 bases and the J gene end by 4 bases; junction bases not matched to a gene: 0. The germline CDR1 and CDR2 sequences are LGHDT and YNNKEL (reference sequence). The CDR3 loop spans 13 amino acids. This CDR3 is CASSQEGGYEQYF. In DNA, the CDR3 is TGTGCCAGCAGCCAAGAGGGGGGGTACGAGCAGTACTTC.

The rearrangement links TRBV5-6 to TRBJ2-2, with D tentatively TRBD1 (6 bases). Trimming cost V 0 bases and J 4 bases, with 13 bases left between them. The CDR3 spans 16 residues. Germline values: CDR1 SGHDT, CDR2 YYEEEE. CDR3 sequence (DNA): TGTGCCAGCAGCTTGGGGGCAGGGGCGAGCACCGGGGAGCTGTTTTTT. Translated: CASSLGAGASTGELFF.

The chain carries TRBV27 and TRBJ1-2; no clear D gene. The CDR3 is made up of 14 amino acids. Trimming removed 3 bases at V and 6 bases at J, with 14 bases between. Germline CDR1 and CDR2: MNHEY and SMNVEV (reference sequence). The CDR3 spells CASSFLPVRDGYTF. DNA for the CDR3: TGTGCCAGCAGTTTTTTACCGGTCAGAGATGGCTACACCTTC.

This clone was recorded only once. This chain uses TRBV18 with TRBJ2-7; TRBD1 or TRBD2 may be the D gene (5 bases each). The CDR3 is 15 residues long. The ends were cut back, 3 bases at V and 4 bases at J, with 16 bases in the middle. CDR1 is KGHSH and CDR2 is LQKENI in the germline V gene. This CDR3 reads CASSPGTVLGYEQYF. The CDR3 DNA reads TGTGCCAGCTCACCGGGGACGGTGCTAGGTTACGAGCAGTACTTC.

The chain joins TRBV5-1 to TRBJ2-7, with D hard to call. Deletions cut 5 bases from V and 1 base from J, with 19 bases between. Germline loops: CDR1 SGHRS, CDR2 YFSETQ. This CDR3 has 16 residues. This CDR3 reads CASRATPAVNSYEQYF. The DNA of the CDR3 is TGCGCCAGCAGAGCAACCCCGGCAGTCAATTCCTACGAGCAGTACTTC.

The J gene is TRBJ2-5, the V gene TRBV3-1 (or the pseudogene TRBV3-2); D is possibly TRBD2 (6 bases). This CDR3 is 15 amino acids long. The germline V gene has CDR1 LGHDT and CDR2 YNNKEL (reference sequence). Trimming took 0 bases from V and 4 from J, leaving 12 bases between them. In DNA, the CDR3 is TGTGCCAGCAGCCAAGATTTGGCGGGAAGAGAGACCCAGTACTTC. It is translated as CASSQDLAGRETQYF.

The chain has TRBV14 and TRBJ2-3, with 9 bases aligning to TRBD2. Per germline, CDR1 SGHDN and CDR2 FVKESK. The J segment lost 1 base and the V segment lost 1 base, leaving 3 bases of the junction unmatched. CDR3 length equals 16 residues. Here the CDR3 reads CASSQVGGRGTDTQYF. Written as DNA, the CDR3 is TGTGCCAGCAGCCAAGTCGGCGGGAGGGGCACAGATACGCAGTATTTT.

The V call is TRBV4-1, the J call TRBJ1-1, with D unclear. Germline lookup yields CDR1 MGHRA and CDR2 YSYEKL. The CDR3 runs 14 residues. The V and J ends lost 3 bases and 3 bases respectively, with 11 bases between them. The CDR3 spells CASSQIVSDTEAFF. DNA for the CDR3: TGCGCCAGCAGCCAGATAGTCTCGGACACTGAAGCTTTCTTT.

V and J are TRBV6-5 and TRBJ2-6; D perhaps matches TRBD2 (7 bases). The CDR3 covers 15 residues. Germline assignment: CDR1 MNHEY and CDR2 SVGAGI. V lost 10 bases, J lost 2 bases, and 15 bases lay in between. Written as DNA, the CDR3 is TGTGCCACGAGGGAGGGGGAAGCTGGGGCCAACGTCCTGACTTTC. Translated, it gives CATREGEAGANVLTF.

This clone turned up a few times. V and J are TRBV5-1 and TRBJ2-5; 10 bases are shared with TRBD1. The CDR3 is 15 amino acids. V lost 7 bases and J lost 3; bases outside the gene matches: 9. The germline V gene has CDR1 SGHRS and CDR2 YFSETQ. CDR3 residues: CASLSGTGDEETQYF. The CDR3 coding sequence is TGCGCCAGCCTCTCCGGGACAGGGGACGAAGAGACCCAGTACTTC. Filled out from reference TRBV5-1 and TRBJ2-5, the complete variable domain reads KAGVTQTPRYLIKTRGQQVTLSCSPISGHRSVSWYQQTPGQGLQFLFEYFSETQRNKGNFPGRFSGRQFSNSRSEMNVSTLELGDSALYLCASLSGTGDEETQYFGPGTRLLVL.

This chain uses TRBV28 with TRBJ2-7, with 8 bases aligning to TRBD1. V was pared by 3 bases and J by 0 bases, with 4 bases of the junction left unmatched. Germline lookup yields CDR1 MDHEN and CDR2 SYDVKM. The length of the CDR3 is 15 residues. The CDR3 loop is CASSFRGHLSYEQYF. The CDR3 nucleotides are TGTGCCAGCAGTTTCAGGGGGCACCTCTCCTACGAGCAGTACTTC.

CDR3 nucleotide sequence: TGCGCCAGCAGCCAAGATCCGGGGGCGTTCTACGAGCAGTACTTC. Its translation: CASSQDPGAFYEQYF. V and J are TRBV4-1 and TRBJ2-7; D possibly matches TRBD1 or TRBD2 (6 bases each). The CDR3 runs 15 residues. Trimming pared 0 bases from V and 3 bases from J, leaving 12 bases between. CDR1 and CDR2 from the germline V gene are MGHRA and YSYEKL.

J is TRBJ2-2 and V is TRBV19, with TRBD2 matching over 7 bases. CDR1 LNHDA and CDR2 SQIVND come from the germline V gene (reference sequence). The trim removed 7 bases at V and 7 bases at J, leaving 6 bases unmatched. This CDR3 comprises 13 residues. The CDR3 nucleotides are TGTGCCAGTACGGAGGGAGGGCTCGGGGAGCTGTTTTTT. It is translated as CASTEGGLGELFF. The full variable domain, its missing parts supplied by reference TRBV19 and TRBJ2-2, is DGGITQSPKYLFRKEGQNVTLSCEQNLNHDAMYWYRQDPGQGLRLIYYSQIVNDFQKGDIAEGYSVSREKKESFPLTVTSAQKNPTAFYLCASTEGGLGELFFGEGSRLTVL.

The genes are TRBV13 and TRBJ2-5; D remains unclear. The CDR3 is 11 amino acids. The V gene lost 5 bases and the J gene lost 4 bases, with 5 bases spanning the gap. CDR1 is PRHDT and CDR2 is FYEKMQ in the germline V gene (reference sequence). The CDR3 bases are TGTGCCAGCAGCATAAGAGAGACCCAGTACTTC. It encodes CASSIRETQYF. The complete variable domain, with remaining parts taken from reference TRBV13 and TRBJ2-5, reads AAGVIQSPRHLIKEKRETATLKCYPIPRHDTVYWYQQGPGQDPQFLISFYEKMQSDKGSIPDRFSAQQFSDYHSELNMSSLELGDSALYFCASSIRETQYFGPGTRLLVL.

As regards this clone: Distinct nucleotide sequences in the sample also encode this CDR3. The rearrangement joins TRBV6-1 to TRBJ2-7; D might be TRBD2 (6 bases). The CDR3 runs 15 residues. With 0 bases removed from V and 0 bases from J, the gap between germline ends came to 9 bases. Germline V gene data show CDR1 as MNHNS and CDR2 as SASEGT. The CDR3 loop is CASSEAGGNSYEQYF. CDR3 coding DNA: TGTGCCAGCAGTGAAGCCGGCGGGAACTCCTACGAGCAGTACTTC.

The J gene is TRBJ2-3, the V gene TRBV7-9; TRBD2 matches 8 bases. Germline CDR1 SEHNR, CDR2 FQNEAQ (reference sequence). The CDR3 runs 13 residues. V trimming: 2 bases; J trimming: 10 bases; junction bases outside the gene matches: 5. The CDR3 loop is CASSLLREDSQYF. The CDR3 DNA follows: TGTGCCAGCAGCTTACTGCGGGAGGACTCGCAGTATTTT.

The chain couples TRBV6-6 to TRBJ1-4, with D unclear. Germline CDR1 MNHNY, CDR2 SVGAGI (reference sequence). Deletions cut 2 bases from V and 7 bases from J, with 8 bases between. The CDR3 runs 13 residues. As DNA, the CDR3 is TGTGCCAGCAGTTACAGGGTGGGTGAAAAACTGTTTTTT. Translating it yields CASSYRVGEKLFF.